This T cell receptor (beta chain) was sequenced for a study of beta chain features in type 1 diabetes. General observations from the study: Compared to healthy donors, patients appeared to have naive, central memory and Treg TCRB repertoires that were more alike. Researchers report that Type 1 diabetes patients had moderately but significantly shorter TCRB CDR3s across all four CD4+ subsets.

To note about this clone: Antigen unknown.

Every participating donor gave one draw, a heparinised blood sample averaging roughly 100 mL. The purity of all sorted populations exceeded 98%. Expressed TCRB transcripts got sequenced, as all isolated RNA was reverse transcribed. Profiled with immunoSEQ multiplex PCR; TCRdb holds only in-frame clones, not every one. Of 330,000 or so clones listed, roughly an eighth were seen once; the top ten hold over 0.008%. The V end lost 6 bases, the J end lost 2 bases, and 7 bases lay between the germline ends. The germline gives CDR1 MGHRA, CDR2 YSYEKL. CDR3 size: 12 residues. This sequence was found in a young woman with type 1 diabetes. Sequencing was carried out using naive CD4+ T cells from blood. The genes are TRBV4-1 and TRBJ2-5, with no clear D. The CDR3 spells CASRSSQETQYF. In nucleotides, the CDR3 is TGCGCCAGCAGATCATCACAAGAGACCCAGTACTTC.